The rows below give T cell receptor beta chains drawn from one sample of a study of T cell repertoires in cytomegalovirus infection. Via MiXCR, TCRdb re-called the reads, giving one row per CDR3 protein. The sample records hundreds of thousands of distinct CDR3 sequences, about 23% being singletons. Sequencing was performed on CD8+ T cells from PBMCs. Every receptor here comes from a human donor in good health (CMV status not recorded). Some clones in this sample may be carry-over from other donors' samples. Both conserved end residues are part of each CDR3. The D gene is left open where the match is weak. Rows may omit the clone size; those that give it use once, few, many or a size class.

v_gene,abundance,j_gene,d_gene,CDR3nt,CDR3aa
TRBV12-3/TRBV12-4,many,TRBJ1-2,TRBD1,TGTGCCAGCAGTCCAACGACAGGGACGGTAGTCTATGGCTACACCTTC,CASSPTTGTVVYGYTF
TRBV4-1,many,TRBJ1-1,NA,TGCGCCAGCAGCCAACAAAGATCGTTAACTGAAGCTTTCTTT,CASSQQRSLTEAFF
TRBV7-6,many,TRBJ2-2,TRBD2,TGTGCCGGGAAGCGGGGGGGAAACACCGGGGAGCTGTTTTTT,CAGKRGGNTGELFF
TRBV7-9,many,TRBJ2-3,NA,TGTGCCAGCAGCCGACCTATAGCGAATACGCAGTATTTT,CASSRPIANTQYF
TRBV7-2,many,TRBJ2-3,NA,TGTGCCAGCAGCTTACGAGGGGCGCCCCCGGCAGATACGCAGTATTTT,CASSLRGAPPADTQYF
TRBV28,many,TRBJ2-3,NA,TGTGCCAGCAGTTTCTGGACGGACACAGATACGCAGTATTTT,CASSFWTDTDTQYF
TRBV6-5,NA,TRBJ1-5,NA,TGTGCCAGCAGTTACTCGTCGTATCAGCCCCAGCATTTT,CASSYSSYQPQHF
TRBV4-1,NA,TRBJ1-5,NA,TGCGCCAGCAGCCAAGAAGGGACACTGTCCCCTCAGCCCCAGCATTTT,CASSQEGTLSPQPQHF
TRBV12-3/TRBV12-4,NA,TRBJ2-1,NA,TGTGCCAGCAGTGTCCGGGACGCCATAAGCTCCTACAATGAGCAGTTCTTC,CASSVRDAISSYNEQFF
TRBV19,NA,TRBJ1-1,NA,TGTGCCAGCAAAAGCTCGATGAACACTGAAGCTTTCTTT,CASKSSMNTEAFF
TRBV19,few,TRBJ1-1,NA,TGTGCCAGTAGTATAGATCTAGGGGACACTGAAGCTTTCTTT,CASSIDLGDTEAFF
TRBV29-1,NA,TRBJ2-5,TRBD2,TGCAGCGTTCGAAGTTTCCGGGGGGGGGCAGAGACCCAGTACTTC,CSVRSFRGGAETQYF
TRBV7-9,NA,TRBJ1-3,NA,TGTGCCAGCGGGCCAGGGTTTAACTCTGGAAACACCATATATTTT,CASGPGFNSGNTIYF
TRBV7-6,once,TRBJ2-1,TRBD2,TGTGCCAGCAGCTTAGTGATAGCGGGGGGCTACAATGAGCAGTTCTTC,CASSLVIAGGYNEQFF
TRBV20-1,many,TRBJ2-7,NA,TGCAGTGCTAGAGGGGGAGGGGGACAGTACTCCTACGAGCAGTACTTC,CSARGGGGQYSYEQYF
TRBV6-2/TRBV6-3,many,TRBJ1-5,NA,TGTGCCAGCAGGAGAGGTGAGGGCCAGCCCCAGCATTTT,CASRRGEGQPQHF
TRBV12-3/TRBV12-4,NA,TRBJ2-5,TRBD1,TGTGCCAGCAGTGATGGACAGGGGGTCGTGGAGACCCAGTACTTC,CASSDGQGVVETQYF
TRBV28,NA,TRBJ2-1,TRBD2,TGTGCCAGCAGTCTGGGCTGGACTAGACCTAACGAGCAGTTCTTC,CASSLGWTRPNEQFF
TRBV28,many,TRBJ1-1,NA,TGTGCCAGCATAACACAGGGAGGAACTGAAGCTTTCTTT,CASITQGGTEAFF
TRBV6-2/TRBV6-3,NA,TRBJ2-5,TRBD2,TGTGCCAGCAGTTTCCCGGGACTAGCGGCAACCACCATGGAGACCCAGTACTTC,CASSFPGLAATTMETQYF
TRBV6-5,many,TRBJ1-1,NA,TGTGCCAGCAGTTACTCATCAGGGTCTGAAGCTTTCTTT,CASSYSSGSEAFF
TRBV19,few,TRBJ2-7,TRBD1,TGTGCCAGTAGTATAGTGGACAGGACTTCGGATTACGAGCAGTACTTC,CASSIVDRTSDYEQYF